What follows is one T cell receptor (beta chain) and its context. No antigen is known for it. At testing, patients were 2 to 39 years old, with reduced naive and increased memory T-cell proportions. The sample comes from a study of regulatory T cells. Findings and limits, study-wide: In CD3G-deficient patients, conventional CD4+ T cells were enriched for hydrophobic CDR3 residues at positions 6 and 7.

Amplification used 52 TRBV primers and 13 TRBJ primers. Method: immunoSEQ multiplex PCR; TCRdb's copy keeps in-frame clones and lacks some. This table has almost 30,000 clones, 92% appearing once. Germline V gene sequence: CDR1 SGHAT, CDR2 FQNNGV. V lost 5 bases, J lost 1 base, and 14 bases lay in between. The CDR3 has 15 residues. This receptor was identified in a person aged 18-35 years with CD3G deficiency. What was sequenced was conventional CD4+ T cells sorted from blood. This sequence joins TRBV11-2 and TRBJ1-1; the D gene is possibly TRBD1 (6 bases). CDR3 bases: TGTGCCAGCAGCCGCTCCGGGACAAGGAACACTGAAGCTTTCTTT. Translated, it gives CASSRSGTRNTEAFF.